The present T cell receptor (beta chain) was sequenced within a study of blood T cell repertoires in COVID-19. V was clipped by 2 bases and J by 6 bases, with 14 bases between them. Germline CDR1 SGHVS, CDR2 FQNEAQ. The CDR3 length is 15 residues. Sequencing was performed with immunoSEQ multiplex PCR; in TCRdb, only in-frame clones are kept and a portion is missing. The sample lists around 470,000 clones, around 91% occurring once. The study recruited people aged about 18 to 95 years across around 23 US areas. The sequence was obtained from a man aged 18 to 29 who had recovered from COVID-19. The sequencing sample was made of PBMCs or T cells enriched from blood (not recorded which). This chain connects TRBV7-8 to TRBJ2-1; possibly TRBD2 for D (7 bases). The chain's CDR3 is CASSLSGGGINEQFF. The CDR3, as DNA: TGTGCCAGCAGCTTAAGCGGCGGGGGCATCAATGAGCAGTTCTTC.